This T cell receptor beta chain derives from a study of cytotoxic CD8 clonotypes in ibrutinib-treated CLL. V lost 2 bases and J lost 5, with 19 bases in between. The length of the CDR3 is 16 residues. The germline gives CDR1 SGHDT, CDR2 YYEEEE. This clone has just a few counts. Libraries were prepared by immunoSEQ multiplex PCR; TCRdb keeps only in-frame clonotypes and omits some of them. The repertoire holds roughly 200,000 clones, with approximately 72% as singletons. This specimen consisted of PBMCs, obtained after 24 months of ibrutinib treatment. This TCR derives from a human donor with chronic lymphocytic leukemia. V is TRBV5-6 and J is TRBJ1-2; weak D call: TRBD1 (6 bases). CDR3 amino acids: CASSFVRGARGYGYTF. In DNA, the CDR3 is TGTGCCAGCAGCTTTGTACGGGGGGCGCGTGGATATGGCTACACCTTC.